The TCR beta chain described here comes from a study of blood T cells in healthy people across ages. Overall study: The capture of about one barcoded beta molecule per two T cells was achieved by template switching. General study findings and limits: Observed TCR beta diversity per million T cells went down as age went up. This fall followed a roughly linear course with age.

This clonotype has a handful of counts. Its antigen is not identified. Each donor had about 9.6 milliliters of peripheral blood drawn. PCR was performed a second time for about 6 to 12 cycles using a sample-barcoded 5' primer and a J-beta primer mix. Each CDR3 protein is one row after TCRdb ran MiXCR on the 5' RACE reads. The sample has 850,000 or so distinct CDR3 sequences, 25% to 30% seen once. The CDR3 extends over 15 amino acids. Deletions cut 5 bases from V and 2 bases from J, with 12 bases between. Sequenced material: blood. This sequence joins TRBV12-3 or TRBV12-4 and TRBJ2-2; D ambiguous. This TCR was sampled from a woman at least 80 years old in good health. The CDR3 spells CASSPRLGNTGELFF. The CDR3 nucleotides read TGTGCCAGCAGTCCTCGACTGGGAAACACCGGGGAGCTGTTTTTT.